These 14 T cell receptor beta chains were sequenced from one sample in a study of regulatory T cells in long-lasting Graves disease. Time point here: persistent/refractory GD, antithyroid drugs over 5 years with positive TRAb. PBMC-extracted RNA yielded the TCR library. Assembly of TCR beta libraries relied on iRepertoire HTBI primers together with Arm-PCR of CDR3 regions. MiXCR, applied by TCRdb to the multiplex PCR reads, yields one record per CDR3 protein. The table shows 250,000 to 300,000 distinct CDR3 sequences, with roughly a fifth occurring only once. Here the sequenced sample was peripheral blood mononuclear cells (PBMCs), taken when the disease was refractory, from a patient treated with antithyroid drugs. The receptor source for this set is a female donor with Graves disease.

This clonotype was detected once. The rearrangement uses TRBV5-1 and TRBJ2-2, with D perhaps matching TRBD2 (6 bases). V gave up 5 bases and J gave up 1 base, with 9 bases separating them. The CDR3 has 14 amino acids. Germline V gene lookup returns CDR1 SGHRS and CDR2 YFSETQ. The CDR3 loop is CASSTSLNTGELFF. The DNA of the CDR3 is TGCGCCAGCAGTACTAGCCTGAACACCGGGGAGCTGTTTTTT.

The gene calls are TRBV28 and TRBJ2-3; no clear D. This CDR3 has 14 residues. In germline, CDR1 is MDHEN, CDR2 SYDVKM. V lost 3 bases, J lost 0 bases, and 7 bases lay in between. CDR3 sequence reads: CASSFLGSTDTQYF. The CDR3 DNA sequence: TGTGCCAGCAGTTTCCTCGGGAGCACAGATACGCAGTATTTT. Based on the CDR3 plus reference TRBV28 and TRBJ2-3, the full variable domain is DVKVTQSSRYLVKRTGEKVFLECVQDMDHENMFWYRQDPGLGLRLIYFSYDVKMKEKGDIPEGYSVSREKKERFSLILESASTNQTSMYLCASSFLGSTDTQYFGPGTRLTVL.

In its sample, this clonotype was seen many times. The chain is built from TRBV29-1 and TRBJ2-5; D gene unclear. From germline, CDR1 is SQVTM and CDR2 ANQGSEA. The CDR3 is 11 amino acids. Trimming took 8 bases from V and 5 from J, leaving 12 bases between them. The CDR3 is CSPPRKETQYF. The DNA for the CDR3 is TGCAGCCCCCCGAGAAAGGAGACCCAGTACTTC.

In its sample, this clonotype was seen many times. The V and J genes are TRBV24-1 and TRBJ2-5; D is uncertain. Between the trimmed V and J ends, which lost 1 base and 1 base, there was a span of 6 bases. The germline V gene encodes CDR1 KGHDR and CDR2 SFDVKD. This CDR3 has 14 residues. In DNA form, the CDR3 reads TGTGCCACCAGTGATTTTCCGCCCCAAGAGACCCAGTACTTC. It yields the protein CATSDFPPQETQYF.

J is TRBJ1-1 and V is TRBV27; D uncertain. Germline V gives CDR1 MNHEY, CDR2 SMNVEV (reference sequence). The CDR3 has 15 amino acids. V gave up 3 bases and J gave up 5 bases, with 16 bases separating them. The CDR3 DNA reads TGTGCCAGCAGTTTGGGGAGACGGGGAGGGACTGAAGCTTTCTTT. Protein product: CASSLGRRGGTEAFF.

This clonotype was seen many times. The V call is TRBV6-2 or TRBV6-3, the J call TRBJ2-5; 7 bases map to TRBD1. Unmatched junction bases numbered 7, after V lost 4 bases and J lost 5 bases. Germline V gives CDR1 MNHEY, CDR2 SVGEGT. The CDR3 is 14 residues long. The CDR3 reads CASSWDSLRETQYF. The CDR3 coding sequence is TGTGCCAGCAGTTGGGACAGCCTCCGGGAGACCCAGTACTTC.

The gene calls are TRBV5-8 and TRBJ2-4; maybe TRBD2 (6 bases). Gene TRBJ2-1 matches the end of the DNA better, so the J call may be wrong. Germline V gene lookup returns CDR1 SGHTS and CDR2 YDEGEE. This CDR3 is built from 12 residues. CDR3 in DNA: TGTGCCAGCAGCAAGTGGGGGGATCCCCAGTTCTTC. It translates to CASSKWGDPQFF.

This clonotype came up many times. This sequence joins TRBV18 and TRBJ1-2, with D perhaps matching TRBD1 (5 bases). V lost 0 bases and J 8 bases, leaving 10 bases between the germline ends. This CDR3 region has 13 residues. Germline lookup yields CDR1 KGHSH and CDR2 LQKENI. This CDR3 is CASSPPDRLGYTF. The CDR3 DNA reads as TGTGCCAGCTCACCACCAGACAGACTCGGCTACACCTTC.

This clonotype showed up just a few times. This chain joins TRBV29-1 and TRBJ2-5, with 8 positions matching TRBD1. The DNA end favors TRBJ2-1, so the J call may be wrong. Germline loops: CDR1 SQVTM, CDR2 ANQGSEA. This CDR3 contains 13 residues. CDR3 sequence (DNA): TGCAGCGTTGAAGTGACAGGGGATGGTGAGCAGTTCTTC. Translated: CSVEVTGDGEQFF.

Only a few counts were recorded for this clonotype. Since a far larger clone is one base different, this is likely a read error. The chain has TRBV6-2 or TRBV6-3 and TRBJ1-2; the D is unclear. Looked up from germline, CDR1 is MNHEY and CDR2 is SVGEGT. There are 14 residues in the CDR3. In nucleotides, the CDR3 is TGTGCCAGCAGTGAAGGCCCGACTAACTATGGCTACGCCTTC. It translates to CASSEGPTNYGYAF.

This clonotype was seen ten or more times. J is TRBJ2-2 and V is TRBV2; D gene uncertain. The CDR3 loop spans 15 amino acids. Germline assignment: CDR1 SNHLY and CDR2 FYNNEI. The V and J ends lost 2 bases and 2 bases respectively, with 9 bases between them. CDR3: CASSEPDVNTGELFF. The DNA of the CDR3 is TGTGCCAGCAGTGAACCGGACGTTAACACCGGGGAGCTGTTTTTT. Full variable domain (rest looked up from reference TRBV2 and TRBJ2-2): EPEVTQTPSHQVTQMGQEVILRCVPISNHLYFYWYRQILGQKVEFLVSFYNNEISEKSEIFDDQFSVERPDGSNFTLKIRSTKLEDSAMYFCASSEPDVNTGELFFGEGSRLTVL.

A note on this clonotype: With a much larger clone just one base away, this may be a read error. V is TRBV9 and J is TRBJ1-2; maybe TRBD1 (5 bases). Germline V gives CDR1 SGDLS, CDR2 YYNGEE. CDR3 size: 13 residues. The CDR3: CASSIDSNYGHTF. The CDR3 nucleotides read TGTGCCAGCAGTATTGACAGTAACTATGGCCACACCTTC.

The J gene is TRBJ2-5, the V gene TRBV10-1; D could derive from TRBD1 or TRBD2 (5 bases each). This CDR3 has 14 residues. Trimming removed 3 bases from V and 9 bases from J, with 17 bases in between. Per the germline V gene, CDR1 is WNHNN and CDR2 is SYGVQD (reference sequence). In nucleotides, the CDR3 is TGCGCCAGCAGTGAAACAGGAGGAGTGGAGGCCCAGTACTTC. It is translated as CASSETGGVEAQYF.

A remark on this clonotype: The DNA is omitted, as the CDR3 cannot be located on it reliably, and the CDR3 follows TCRdb's listing. The gene calls are TRBV28 and TRBJ2-7; the table's D call of TRBD2 was not tested on the DNA. With termini counted, the CDR3 has 13 amino acids. Per the germline V gene, CDR1 is MDHEN and CDR2 is SYDVKM. The CDR3 reads CASSSSGSSGQYF.